Below, 31 T cell receptor beta chains from the same sample are listed, as sequenced in a study of blood T cell repertoires in COVID-19. Data came from immunoSEQ multiplex PCR; TCRdb stores just in-frame clones and leaves some out. The table includes tens of thousands of clones, 87% detected once. Sequencing used peripheral blood. These receptors were obtained from a woman older than 75 with active or convalescent COVID-19.

The V and J genes are TRBV20-1 and TRBJ1-5, with a weak D call TRBD1 (6 bases). Germline V gives CDR1 DFQATT, CDR2 SNEGSKA (reference sequence). Trimming removed 3 bases at V and 11 bases at J, with 14 bases between. The CDR3 totals 12 residues. Written as DNA, the CDR3 is TGCAGTGCTAGTTCGGGACAAAACACCCAGCATTTT. This translates into CSASSGQNTQHF.

The rearrangement uses TRBV6-5 and TRBJ1-3; D may be TRBD1 (5 bases). Trimming shortened V by 4 bases and J by 1 base, and 8 bases separated the two germline ends. This CDR3 contains 14 residues. CDR1 and CDR2 from the germline V gene are MNHEY and SVGAGI. CDR3 loop: CASSSRASGNTIYF. CDR3 DNA sequence: TGTGCCAGCAGTTCCAGGGCTTCTGGAAACACCATATATTTT.

CDR3 DNA sequence: TGTGCCAGCAGCAGACAGGCAAACAATGAGCAGTTCTTC. This encodes CASSRQANNEQFF. This chain joins TRBV6-6 and TRBJ2-1; D might be TRBD1 (6 bases). The CDR3 has 13 residues. The V and J ends lost 6 bases and 5 bases respectively, with 11 bases between them. Per germline, CDR1 MNHNY and CDR2 SVGAGI (reference sequence).

This rearrangement joins TRBV3-1 (or the pseudogene TRBV3-2) to TRBJ1-2; D call uncertain. Trimming took 2 bases from V and 1 from J, leaving 11 bases between them. The CDR3 is 15 amino acids. Germline CDR1 and CDR2: LGHDT and YNNKEL (reference sequence). The CDR3 DNA reads as TGTGCCAGCAGCCAAAACGGCGGGTTTAACTATGGCTACACCTTC. Translation: CASSQNGGFNYGYTF.

The chain uses TRBV5-1 and TRBJ2-6; D is uncertain. CDR1 and CDR2 from the germline V gene are SGHRS and YFSETQ. The CDR3 consists of 19 residues. Trimming removed 0 bases at V and 0 bases at J, with 16 bases between. In DNA form, the CDR3 reads TGCGCCAGCAGCTTGGCTACGAAGCTTCTAAACTCTGGGGCCAACGTCCTGACTTTC. Its protein is CASSLATKLLNSGANVLTF.

The rearrangement joins TRBV6-5 to TRBJ2-7; maybe TRBD2 (5 bases). The length of the CDR3 is 15 residues. Trimming stripped 6 bases from V and 6 bases from J, with 21 bases between. CDR1 and CDR2 (germline): MNHEY, SVGAGI. CDR3 amino acids: CASRPTWAVGGEQYF. CDR3 nucleotides: TGTGCCAGCAGACCGACGTGGGCGGTTGGAGGCGAGCAGTACTTC.

This chain links TRBV7-2 with TRBJ1-6; 7 bases are shared with TRBD1. With V trimmed by 4 bases and J by 11 bases, 5 bases remained unmatched. CDR3 length: 13 amino acids. Germline V gives CDR1 SGHTA, CDR2 FQGNSA. CDR3 in DNA: TGTGCCAGCAGCTCATACAGGGGAGCACCCCTCCACTTT. This sequence encodes CASSSYRGAPLHF.

This clone showed up just a few times. V and J are TRBV18 and TRBJ2-5, with 11 bases matching TRBD1. CDR1 KGHSH and CDR2 LQKENI come from the germline V gene. CDR3 length: 16 amino acids. V trimming: 2 bases; J trimming: 5 bases; junction bases outside the gene matches: 7. The CDR3 spells CASSPSGQGATETQYF. DNA for the CDR3: TGTGCCAGCTCACCATCCGGACAGGGGGCAACCGAGACCCAGTACTTC.

V gene TRBV28 combines with J gene TRBJ2-3; D call uncertain. From germline, CDR1 is MDHEN and CDR2 SYDVKM. V was cut by 5 bases and J by 0 bases, with 15 bases left in between. This CDR3 is 16 amino acids long. This CDR3 reads CASSHQITVSTDTQYF. Written as DNA, the CDR3 is TGTGCCAGCAGTCACCAAATAACTGTTAGCACAGATACGCAGTATTTT.

The chain is built from TRBV15 and TRBJ2-7, with D perhaps matching TRBD2 (6 bases). Deletions cut 0 bases from V and 0 bases from J, with 12 bases between. CDR3 length equals 16 residues. Germline V gene sequence: CDR1 LNHNV, CDR2 YYDKDF (reference sequence). CDR3 coding DNA: TGTGCCACCAGCAGAGATGGTAGGGACTTCTCCTACGAGCAGTACTTC. Its translation: CATSRDGRDFSYEQYF.

The genes are TRBV4-3 and TRBJ1-4; 9 nucleotides agree with TRBD1. With V trimmed by 0 bases and J by 5 bases, 4 bases remained unmatched. Germline lookup yields CDR1 LGHNA and CDR2 YSLEER. The CDR3 contains 16 residues. The CDR3 reads CASSQEGGTGNEKLFF. In DNA, the CDR3 is TGCGCCAGCAGCCAAGAGGGGGGGACAGGGAATGAAAAACTGTTTTTT.

This sequence joins TRBV7-2 and TRBJ2-1; 11 nucleotides match TRBD2. The J segment lost 3 bases and the V segment lost 2 bases, leaving 6 bases of the junction unmatched. The CDR3 length is 17 residues. The germline V gene has CDR1 SGHTA and CDR2 FQGNSA. The CDR3 region has the DNA TGTGCCAGCAGCTTACTCCCGGGACTAGCGGTCTACAATGAGCAGTTCTTC. It yields the protein CASSLLPGLAVYNEQFF.

The table lists this clone with a few counts. V is TRBV25-1 and J is TRBJ2-2; D is possibly TRBD1 (7 bases). This CDR3 has 14 amino acids. The germline CDR1 and CDR2 sequences are MGHDK and SYGVNS. V was shortened by 4 bases and J by 5 bases, with 11 bases between the two germline ends. CDR3 nucleotides: TGTGCCAGCAGTGCGGCAGGGGGGACCGGGGAGCTGTTTTTT. Its protein is CASSAAGGTGELFF.

The chain carries TRBV6-4 and TRBJ2-1; 7 nucleotides align to TRBD2. Germline V gives CDR1 MRHNA, CDR2 SNTAGT. This CDR3 contains 14 residues. The junction had 6 bases not matched to a gene; V was cut back by 3 bases and J by 7 bases. DNA for the CDR3: TGTGCCAGCAGTGAGCGCGGGAGCGTGAATGAGCAGTTCTTC. The encoded protein is CASSERGSVNEQFF.

V and J are TRBV27 and TRBJ2-2; D gene unclear. The CDR3 length is 12 residues. The V end was cut by 2 bases, the J end by 6 bases, with 4 bases between. Looked up from germline, CDR1 is MNHEY and CDR2 is SMNVEV (reference sequence). The CDR3 region has the DNA TGTGCCAGCAGTTTAATCGCCGGGGAGCTGTTTTTT. The encoded protein is CASSLIAGELFF.

The gene calls are TRBV5-1 and TRBJ2-1; D uncertain. The germline V and J ends were trimmed by 0 bases and 0 bases, with 4 bases remaining between them. CDR3 length: 14 residues. Germline V gives CDR1 SGHRS, CDR2 YFSETQ. The DNA of the CDR3 is TGCGCCAGCAGCTTGGACACCTCCTACAATGAGCAGTTCTTC. Its protein product is CASSLDTSYNEQFF.

V is TRBV6-2 or TRBV6-3 and J is TRBJ2-1; 13 bases fit TRBD2. CDR3 length equals 14 residues. Germline V gives CDR1 MNHEY, CDR2 SVGEGT. Trimming cost V 5 bases and J 14 bases; bases outside gene matches: 9. The CDR3 loop reads CASSLTSGGAAEFF. The CDR3 coding sequence is TGTGCCAGCAGTCTCACTAGCGGGGGGGCAGCGGAGTTCTTC.

This clone was counted once. The V call is TRBV4-1, the J call TRBJ2-5; 10 bases map to TRBD1. This CDR3 region has 14 residues. J lost 4 bases, V lost 3 bases, and 2 bases had no gene match. Germline lookup yields CDR1 MGHRA and CDR2 YSYEKL. In DNA, the CDR3 is TGCGCCAGCAGCCACGGACAGGGGGGAGAGACCCAGTACTTC. Translating gives CASSHGQGGETQYF.

The rearrangement joins TRBV6-6 to TRBJ2-3; TRBD1 agrees at 8 bases. This CDR3 has 16 residues. Germline V gene lookup returns CDR1 MNHNY and CDR2 SVGAGI (reference sequence). V was clipped by 6 bases and J by 4 bases; unmatched bases: 12. CDR3 protein: CASRRQDRGGADTQYF. Here the CDR3 DNA reads TGTGCCAGCAGGCGGCAAGACAGGGGTGGCGCAGATACGCAGTATTTT.

The V call is TRBV7-9, the J call TRBJ2-7; 7 nucleotides match TRBD1. The CDR3 consists of 15 residues. Looked up from germline, CDR1 is SEHNR and CDR2 is FQNEAQ (reference sequence). With V trimmed by 0 bases and J by 0 bases, 2 bases remained unmatched. The CDR3 region has the DNA TGTGCCAGCAGCTTAGCCGGGGACAGCTCCTACGAGCAGTACTTC. It translates to CASSLAGDSSYEQYF.

The CDR3 loop reads CSAAAGETQYF. The CDR3 coding sequence is TGCAGTGCGGCAGCGGGGGAGACCCAGTACTTC. The chain employs TRBV20-1 and TRBJ2-5; 7 bases align to TRBD2. The CDR3 extends over 11 amino acids. Germline CDR1 DFQATT, CDR2 SNEGSKA (reference sequence). V lost 6 bases to trimming and J lost 5 bases; unmatched junction nucleotides: 3.

The genes are TRBV5-1 and TRBJ2-1; 7 nucleotides align to TRBD1. The CDR3 length is 15 residues. From germline, CDR1 is SGHRS and CDR2 YFSETQ. V lost 0 bases, J lost 7 bases, and 7 bases stayed unmatched. The CDR3 loop reads CASSLVGQRQNEQFF. In nucleotides, the CDR3 is TGCGCCAGCAGCTTGGTGGGACAGCGTCAAAATGAGCAGTTCTTC.

The chain carries TRBV29-1 and TRBJ2-2; D not certain. Germline V lookup: CDR1 SQVTM, CDR2 ANQGSEA. Trimming shortened V by 7 bases and J by 2 bases, and 5 bases separated the two germline ends. The CDR3 is made up of 11 amino acids. The CDR3 here is CSATNTGELFF. CDR3 bases: TGCAGCGCCACTAACACCGGGGAGCTGTTTTTT.

The V call is TRBV6-5, the J call TRBJ1-4; D possibly corresponds to TRBD1 (5 bases). This CDR3 spans 14 amino acids. Germline values: CDR1 MNHEY, CDR2 SVGAGI. V gave up 6 bases and J gave up 7 bases, with 15 bases separating them. CDR3 coding DNA: TGTGCCAGCAGGGGAGGAGGGGTTGGTGAAAAACTGTTTTTT. Its protein product is CASRGGGVGEKLFF.

The J gene is TRBJ2-7, the V gene TRBV12-2; the table's D call TRBD2 went unverified against the DNA. TRBV12-2 is a pseudogene locus. The CDR3 is 17 residues long. CDR3 DNA sequence: TGTGCAAGTCGCTTAGCCCAACCGGAGGGACTAGCCTACGAGCAGTACTTC. It specifies CASRLAQPEGLAYEQYF.

The chain uses TRBV12-3 or TRBV12-4 and TRBJ1-4; D unclear. The CDR3 loop spans 13 amino acids. The V and J ends lost 3 bases and 8 bases respectively, with 10 bases between them. The CDR3 sequence: CASSLRPREKLFF. For the CDR3, the DNA is TGTGCCAGCAGTTTGAGACCGAGGGAAAAACTGTTTTTT.

CDR3 bases: TGTGCCAGCAGCTTTTCTAGCGGGACGAATGAGCAGTTCTTC. Translating gives CASSFSSGTNEQFF. This chain connects TRBV7-6 to TRBJ2-1, with 9 bases lining up with TRBD2. The CDR3 sequence is 14 residues long. Germline lookup yields CDR1 SGHVS and CDR2 FNYEAQ. V lost 3 bases to trimming and J lost 7 bases; unmatched junction nucleotides: 4.

The J gene is TRBJ2-3, the V gene TRBV19; TRBD2 matches 10 bases. V dropped 3 bases and J dropped 4; count of bases not matched to a gene: 7. The CDR3 consists of 16 residues. The germline CDR1 and CDR2 sequences are LNHDA and SQIVND (reference sequence). CDR3 amino acids: CASSMLAGVSPDTQYF. CDR3 nucleotides: TGTGCCAGTAGTATGCTAGCGGGGGTTTCCCCAGATACGCAGTATTTT. Supplemented by reference TRBV19 and TRBJ2-3, the full variable domain reads DGGITQSPKYLFRKEGQNVTLSCEQNLNHDAMYWYRQDPGQGLRLIYYSQIVNDFQKGDIAEGYSVSREKKESFPLTVTSAQKNPTAFYLCASSMLAGVSPDTQYFGPGTRLTVL.

The chain uses TRBV30 and TRBJ2-3; the D gene is possibly TRBD2 (5 bases). CDR1 and CDR2 from the germline V gene are GTSNPN and SVGIG (reference sequence). This CDR3 is 15 amino acids long. Trimming took 1 base from V and 2 from J, leaving 13 bases between them. The CDR3 is CAWSARLRPTDTQYF. The CDR3 bases are TGTGCCTGGAGTGCAAGACTACGCCCCACAGATACGCAGTATTTT.

The chain links TRBV7-2 to TRBJ2-3; perhaps TRBD1 as D (6 bases). Germline V gene sequence: CDR1 SGHTA, CDR2 FQGNSA. The germline V and J ends were trimmed by 4 bases and 0 bases, with 8 bases remaining between them. The CDR3 contains 14 residues. CDR3 loop: CASSWGLSTDTQYF. The CDR3 DNA sequence: TGTGCCAGCAGCTGGGGGCTTAGCACAGATACGCAGTATTTT.

CDR3 region: CASSPTGYHGYTF. CDR3 sequence (DNA): TGTGCCAGCAGTCCCACAGGGTATCATGGCTACACCTTC. J is TRBJ1-2 and V is TRBV27, with D perhaps matching TRBD1 (6 bases). The CDR3 consists of 13 residues. Germline V gene data show CDR1 as MNHEY and CDR2 as SMNVEV (reference sequence). V lost 5 bases to trimming and J lost 6 bases, with 13 bases between them.